This TCR beta chain emerged from a study of T-cell reconstitution after alpha-beta-depleted transplantation in children. This CDR3 has 13 amino acids. Per the germline V gene, CDR1 is DFQATT and CDR2 is SNEGSKA (reference sequence). Construction of the TCRbeta library involved unique molecular identifiers. TCRdb re-called the PCR reads with MiXCR, one entry per CDR3 protein. Here the sample spans about 980,000 distinct CDR3 sequences, 25% to 35% being singletons. The rearrangement links TRBV20-1 to TRBJ2-1; 7 nucleotides agree with TRBD2. The source material was PBMCs, mostly from graft donor cells, sampled 360 days after TCRalphabeta/CD19-depleted stem cell transplant. The clonotype originates from a boy less than two years old who had a stem cell transplant for SCID, so the T cells may come from the graft donor. As DNA, the CDR3 is TGCAGCGCCGAGCGGGGAGGGCAGGATGAGCAGTTCTTC. Protein product: CSAERGGQDEQFF.